This TCR beta chain was found in a study of shared clonotypes between healthy human individuals. Study context: Each donor had three CD4 naive, three CD4 memory, two CD8 naive and one CD8 memory plate.

V lost 1 base and J lost 2; bases outside the gene matches: 5. Germline CDR1 is SGHVS and CDR2 is FNYEAQ. The length of the CDR3 is 16 residues. Study-level results: Among the subsets, naive ones generally showed larger estimated richness than memory ones.

CD45RO-negative cells were positively selected for CCR7, leaving out terminally differentiated effector memory CD45RA+ cells. Over several immunoSEQ plates, each subset's genomic DNA was distributed in even portions. Sequencing was performed with immunoSEQ multiplex PCR; in TCRdb, only in-frame clones are kept and a portion is missing. The profile shows around 2,100,000 clones, 85% to 95% of them singletons. Points on this clone: Its antigen is currently unknown.

This receptor was taken from a man in his late teens or twenties in good health. The chain employs TRBV7-6 and TRBJ2-1, with 7 positions matching TRBD1. Sequencing input: naive CD8+ T cells sorted from blood. CDR3 residues: CASSLERGPTYNEQFF. As DNA, the CDR3 is TGTGCCAGCAGCTTAGAGAGGGGGCCAACCTACAATGAGCAGTTCTTC.